Listed here are 18 T cell receptor beta chains from one sample, sequenced in a study of OX40 agonist ivuxolimab in advanced cancers. Profiled with immunoSEQ multiplex PCR; TCRdb holds only in-frame clones, not every one. The data hold around 80,000 clones, with about 90% observed a single time. Sample: CD4+ or CD8+ T cells sorted from blood, taken in a trial of the OX40 agonist ivuxolimab. These receptors all come from an adult with an advanced solid tumor such as melanoma, head and neck, liver or kidney cancer.

The chain combines TRBV18 with TRBJ2-5; tentative D call: TRBD1 (5 bases). V dropped 3 bases and J dropped 11 bases, with 16 bases sitting between them. CDR1 and CDR2 from the germline V gene are KGHSH and LQKENI. This CDR3 is built from 13 residues. The CDR3 region is CASSPLDSKEQYF. CDR3 sequence (DNA): TGTGCCAGCTCACCCCTCGACAGTAAAGAGCAGTACTTC.

The gene calls are TRBV19 and TRBJ1-5, with D possibly matching TRBD1 (6 bases). Germline-derived CDR1 and CDR2 are LNHDA and SQIVND (reference sequence). V lost 5 bases, J lost 4 bases, and 18 bases lay in between. The CDR3 covers 16 residues. This CDR3 reads CASSGARGQSNQPQHF. As DNA, the CDR3 is TGTGCCAGTAGTGGAGCCCGGGGGCAATCAAATCAGCCCCAGCATTTT.

This clone was detected only once. The chain recombines TRBV19 with TRBJ2-7; D gene unclear. Trimming removed 10 bases from V and 0 bases from J, with 13 bases in between. CDR1 and CDR2 from the germline V gene are LNHDA and SQIVND (reference sequence). CDR3 length: 13 residues. CDR3 region: CATKDVSSYEQYF. DNA of the CDR3: TGTGCCACAAAGGACGTTAGCTCCTACGAGCAGTACTTC.

The J gene is TRBJ1-1, the V gene TRBV19, with 10 bases matching TRBD1. The CDR3 loop spans 17 amino acids. The V gene's germline CDR1 is LNHDA and CDR2 SQIVND (reference sequence). Unmatched junction bases numbered 7, after V lost 0 bases and J lost 3 bases. The chain's CDR3 is CASSIDKTGGAYTEAFF. CDR3 in DNA: TGTGCCAGTAGTATAGATAAGACAGGGGGCGCGTACACTGAAGCTTTCTTT.

This clone was detected only once. The chain couples TRBV9 to TRBJ1-4; D unclear. Germline V gene sequence: CDR1 SGDLS, CDR2 YYNGEE. V was trimmed by 3 bases and J by 12 bases, leaving 15 bases between them. This CDR3 contains 13 residues. The CDR3 protein is CASSAGLQAELFF. In DNA, the CDR3 is TGTGCCAGCAGCGCAGGACTCCAGGCGGAACTGTTTTTT.

The genes are TRBV6-5 and TRBJ2-7, with D maybe TRBD1 (8 bases). This CDR3 has 15 residues. Germline CDR1 reads MNHEY; CDR2 reads SVGAGI. Trimming took 5 bases from V and 7 from J, leaving 21 bases between them. The DNA for the CDR3 is TGTGCCAGCAGTAGGGGGGGCAGGGGGCATCGGGAGCAGTACTTC. Protein: CASSRGGRGHREQYF.

V usage is TRBV5-1 and J usage is TRBJ2-1, with 9 bases that match TRBD2. The CDR3 runs to 18 residues. The V and J ends lost 5 bases and 3 bases, in that order; junction bases with no gene match: 15. Germline V lookup: CDR1 SGHRS, CDR2 YFSETQ. CDR3 region: CASRGDSGSGNDYNEQFF. The CDR3 bases are TGCGCCAGCAGAGGGGATAGCGGGAGCGGAAACGACTACAATGAGCAGTTCTTC.

This clone was seen at least ten times. The V call is TRBV2, the J call TRBJ1-6, with 9 bases that match TRBD1. Germline V gene sequence: CDR1 SNHLY, CDR2 FYNNEI. The CDR3 loop spans 15 amino acids. Losses at the gene ends were 4 bases for V and 7 bases for J; bases not matched to a gene: 5. The CDR3 DNA reads TGTGCCAGCAGTGGGGAAGGACAGGGGAATTCACCCCTCCACTTT. This gives the protein CASSGEGQGNSPLHF.

V usage is TRBV6-1 and J usage is TRBJ1-5; perhaps TRBD1 as D (6 bases). The CDR3 is 18 residues long. V shed 0 bases and J shed 6 bases, with 21 bases lying between them. CDR1 and CDR2 (germline): MNHNS, SASEGT. The CDR3 region is CASSEALSGGGRLQPQHF. As DNA, the CDR3 is TGTGCCAGCAGTGAAGCCTTATCCGGGGGGGGGCGCCTTCAGCCCCAGCATTTT.

This rearrangement joins TRBV6-1 to TRBJ2-1, with D maybe TRBD2 (6 bases). The CDR3 is made up of 13 amino acids. V was cut by 6 bases and J by 4 bases, with 10 bases left in between. Germline V gene data show CDR1 as MNHNS and CDR2 as SASEGT. CDR3 sequence (DNA): TGTGCCAGCAGGAGGGAGGCTTACAATGAGCAGTTCTTC. Translated, it gives CASRREAYNEQFF.

The chain employs TRBV5-1 and TRBJ2-5, with a possible D match to TRBD2 (6 bases). CDR1 is SGHRS and CDR2 is YFSETQ in the germline V gene. V gave up 4 bases and J gave up 1 base, with 11 bases separating them. CDR3 length equals 14 residues. The chain's CDR3 is CASSPVGGQETQYF. CDR3 coding DNA: TGCGCCAGCAGCCCGGTGGGAGGCCAAGAGACCCAGTACTTC.

This chain joins TRBV6-4 and TRBJ1-2; D unresolved. With 5 bases removed from V and 0 bases from J, the gap between germline ends came to 7 bases. CDR1 MRHNA and CDR2 SNTAGT come from the germline V gene. The CDR3 spans 13 residues. The CDR3 bases are TGTGCCAGCAGTATGGCTGCTAACTATGGCTACACCTTC. It yields the protein CASSMAANYGYTF.

The genes are TRBV19 and TRBJ1-1; 9 bases line up with TRBD1. Germline loops: CDR1 LNHDA, CDR2 SQIVND (reference sequence). The CDR3 loop spans 13 amino acids. The V segment lost 8 bases and the J segment 10 bases; nucleotides outside the gene matches: 11. In DNA, the CDR3 is TGTGCCAGTGGGACAGGGCGTGATCCGGTAGCTTTCTTT. It is translated as CASGTGRDPVAFF.

The V gene is TRBV7-2, the J gene TRBJ2-1; D call uncertain. CDR1 is SGHTA, CDR2 FQGNSA, per germline. V dropped 4 bases and J dropped 0 bases, with 7 bases sitting between them. The CDR3 consists of 14 residues. CDR3 sequence: CASSSPFSYNEQFF. DNA for the CDR3: TGTGCCAGCAGCTCCCCTTTCTCCTACAATGAGCAGTTCTTC.

The chain recombines TRBV2 with TRBJ1-6; D might be TRBD1 (5 bases). V lost 6 bases to trimming and J lost 6 bases, with 15 bases between them. Germline-derived CDR1 and CDR2 are SNHLY and FYNNEI. The CDR3 has 15 amino acids. CDR3 in DNA: TGTGCCAGCAGGGGGTGGGGACTTCGTAATTCACCCCTCCACTTT. It encodes CASRGWGLRNSPLHF. Using reference TRBV2 and TRBJ1-6 for the parts outside the CDR3, the full variable domain is EPEVTQTPSHQVTQMGQEVILRCVPISNHLYFYWYRQILGQKVEFLVSFYNNEISEKSEIFDDQFSVERPDGSNFTLKIRSTKLEDSAMYFCASRGWGLRNSPLHFGNGTRLTVT.

This clone was counted a few times. The chain combines TRBV2 with TRBJ1-1, with D possibly TRBD1 on 5 matching bases. This CDR3 is 13 amino acids long. V was pared by 6 bases and J by 0 bases, with 8 bases between. Germline V lookup: CDR1 SNHLY, CDR2 FYNNEI. The CDR3 protein is CASRGQMNTEAFF. CDR3 in DNA: TGTGCCAGCAGGGGGCAGATGAACACTGAAGCTTTCTTT.

The chain carries TRBV20-1 and TRBJ2-3, with D unclear. Per the germline V gene, CDR1 is DFQATT and CDR2 is SNEGSKA (reference sequence). V was clipped by 4 bases and J by 5 bases, with 7 bases between them. The CDR3 runs to 11 residues. CDR3 region: CSAKTVDTQYF. CDR3 DNA: TGCAGTGCTAAAACAGTAGATACGCAGTATTTT.

The rearrangement links TRBV7-3 to TRBJ1-3, with a possible D match to TRBD1 (5 bases). Deletions cut 3 bases from V and 0 bases from J, with 9 bases between. Germline CDR1 and CDR2: SGHTA and FQGTGA. The CDR3 sequence is 15 residues long. CDR3 in amino acids: CASSLGPYSGNTIYF. CDR3 sequence (DNA): TGTGCCAGCAGCTTGGGGCCGTACTCTGGAAACACCATATATTTT.